The 2 T cell receptor beta chains below were found in one sample sequenced in a study of blood T cell repertoires in COVID-19. Repertoires were generated with immunoSEQ multiplex PCR, while TCRdb's copy carries only in-frame clones and drops some. The table includes under 200,000 clones, 84% detected once. The sequenced sample consisted of peripheral blood. These receptors were taken from a woman aged 70-85 years with COVID-19, enrolled during active disease.

V is TRBV2 and J is TRBJ2-1; 7 positions match TRBD2. The J segment lost 3 bases and the V segment lost 7 bases, leaving 6 bases of the junction unmatched. This CDR3 comprises 14 residues. The germline CDR1 and CDR2 sequences are SNHLY and FYNNEI. CDR3 protein: CASTPGTIYNEQFF. In DNA form, the CDR3 reads TGTGCCAGCACTCCAGGGACTATCTACAATGAGCAGTTCTTC.

J is TRBJ1-2 and V is TRBV7-8; the D gene is possibly TRBD1 (5 bases). This CDR3 contains 16 residues. V lost 5 bases, J lost 9 bases, and 25 bases lay in between. Germline lookup yields CDR1 SGHVS and CDR2 FQNEAQ. CDR3 residues: CASSLGTAGLEGSYTF. As DNA, the CDR3 is TGTGCCAGCAGCCTAGGGACGGCGGGTCTTGAAGGGAGCTACACCTTC.